Here is one TCR beta chain with its context. V was cut by 5 bases and J by 7 bases, with 18 bases left in between. Germline values: CDR1 SGHAT, CDR2 FQNNGV. CDR3 length equals 15 residues. The source of the sample is a study of blood T cell repertoires in COVID-19. Study-wide background: In each case, the material was cDNA or gDNA derived from T cells, B-cell-depleted T cells, or PBMCs.

How the authors handled the data: Amplification with reference gene primers provided the estimates of nucleated cell counts. Sequencing was performed with immunoSEQ multiplex PCR; in TCRdb, only in-frame clones are kept and a portion is missing. The DNA was the basis for D and trimming; V, J and clone size are from that table. The sample gives under 250,000 clones, roughly four fifths of which show up once; about 2.7% is in the top ten. The sequenced sample was peripheral blood. The V call is TRBV11-2, the J call TRBJ2-1; possibly TRBD2 for D (6 bases). This receptor was identified in a middle-aged woman with active or convalescent COVID-19. CDR3 residues: CASSPWTTGANEQFF. The CDR3 bases are TGTGCCAGCAGCCCATGGACTACCGGGGCAAATGAGCAGTTCTTC. The full variable domain, with the rest looked up from reference TRBV11-2 and TRBJ2-1, is EAGVAQSPRYKIIEKRQSVAFWCNPISGHATLYWYQQILGQGPKLLIQFQNNGVVDDSQLPKDRFSAERLKGVDSTLKIQPAKLEDSAVYLCASSPWTTGANEQFFGPGTRLTVL.